This TCR beta chain was retrieved from a study of control samples from healthy donors and cancer patients. TCRdb's table, derived via immunoSEQ multiplex PCR, lists solely in-frame clones and lacks some. The table has 95,000 to 130,000 clones, 85% to 95% seen once. The V end lost 5 bases, the J end lost 3 bases, and 22 bases lay between the germline ends. The germline CDR1 and CDR2 sequences are LNHDA and SQIVND (reference sequence). The CDR3 spans 17 residues. This TCR came from a man aged 25 to 45 in good health. The sample consisted of blood. The chain has TRBV19 and TRBJ1-2; D remains ambiguous. CDR3 nucleotide sequence: TGTGCCAGTAGTCTAATAGCGAGTGTAACTCCGTACTATGGCTACACCTTC. It is translated as CASSLIASVTPYYGYTF. Filled out from reference TRBV19 and TRBJ1-2, the complete variable domain reads DGGITQSPKYLFRKEGQNVTLSCEQNLNHDAMYWYRQDPGQGLRLIYYSQIVNDFQKGDIAEGYSVSREKKESFPLTVTSAQKNPTAFYLCASSLIASVTPYYGYTFGSGTRLTVV.